This T cell receptor beta chain was observed in a study of blood T cell repertoires in COVID-19. Per the study methods: Reference gene primer amplification gave nucleated cell count estimates. This table comes from immunoSEQ multiplex PCR, and its TCRdb copy is limited to in-frame clones, with some not included. The V and J calls and clone size come from that table; D and trimming were worked out from the DNA. The table includes 100,000 to 150,000 clones, 84% detected once. This receptor was identified in a man aged 55 to 69 with acute or convalescent COVID-19. The sequenced sample consisted of peripheral blood.

In nucleotides, the CDR3 is TGCGCCAGCAGCTTGGATAGAGACAATGAGCAGTTCTTC. Translated: CASSLDRDNEQFF. The chain links TRBV5-1 to TRBJ2-1; D not certain. The CDR3 spans 13 residues. V dropped 0 bases and J dropped 5 bases, with 6 bases sitting between them. CDR1 and CDR2 (germline): SGHRS, YFSETQ. Supplemented by reference TRBV5-1 and TRBJ2-1, the full variable domain reads KAGVTQTPRYLIKTRGQQVTLSCSPISGHRSVSWYQQTPGQGLQFLFEYFSETQRNKGNFPGRFSGRQFSNSRSEMNVSTLELGDSALYLCASSLDRDNEQFFGPGTRLTVL.